This T cell receptor (beta chain) was obtained from a study of shared T cell receptors in the human thymus. Germline values: CDR1 MNHEY, CDR2 SVGAGI. V was shortened by 1 base and J by 1 base, with 10 bases between the two germline ends. The CDR3 runs to 15 residues. Sequenced by immunoSEQ multiplex PCR; TCRdb stores in-frame clones only, minus some. The sample holds 650,000 to 950,000 clones, roughly 85% seen once. The same data also went into a second study, on human thymus T cells. That investigation notes: Resections that were taken during corrective heart surgery supplied the thymus tissue. Thymic as well as blood repertoires seemed to favor certain V and J genes unevenly.

V is TRBV6-5 and J is TRBJ1-2; a weak D match, TRBD1 (5 bases). Sequencing was done on a sample of thymocytes. This TCR came from a girl under three years old with a congenital heart defect. CDR3 region: CASSYLGRVNYGYTF. CDR3 DNA sequence: TGTGCCAGCAGTTACTTAGGCAGGGTTAACTATGGCTACACCTTC.